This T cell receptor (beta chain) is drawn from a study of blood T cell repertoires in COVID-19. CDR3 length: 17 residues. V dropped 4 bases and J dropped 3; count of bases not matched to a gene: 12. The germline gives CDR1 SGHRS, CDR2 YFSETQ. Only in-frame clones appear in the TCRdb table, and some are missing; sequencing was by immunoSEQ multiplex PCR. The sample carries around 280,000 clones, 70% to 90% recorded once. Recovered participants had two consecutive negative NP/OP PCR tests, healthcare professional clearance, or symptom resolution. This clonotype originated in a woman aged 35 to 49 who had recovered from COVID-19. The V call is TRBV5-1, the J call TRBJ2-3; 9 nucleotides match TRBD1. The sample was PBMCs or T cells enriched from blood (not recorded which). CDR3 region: CASSRAKGQGGTDTQYF. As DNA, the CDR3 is TGCGCCAGCAGCCGAGCTAAGGGACAGGGCGGAACAGATACGCAGTATTTT.